This TCR beta chain was retrieved from a study of blood T cell repertoires in COVID-19. The germline V gene has CDR1 MNHNY and CDR2 SVGAGI (reference sequence). The CDR3 runs to 15 residues. With V trimmed by 5 bases and J by 7 bases, 7 bases remained unmatched. Sequencing used immunoSEQ multiplex PCR; TCRdb keeps in-frame clones, though not all of them. This sample has around 210,000 clones; 80% occur once, and the top ten carry less than 7%. J is TRBJ1-4 and V is TRBV6-6, with 10 bases that match TRBD1. The receptor was derived from a woman in her 70s with acute or convalescent COVID-19. Input material: peripheral blood. CDR3 in DNA: TGTGCCAGCAGTGGACCGGACAGGGGGGGTGAAAAACTGTTTTTT. This encodes CASSGPDRGGEKLFF.